The present TCR beta chain was sequenced within a study of T cell responses to AZD1222 COVID-19 vaccine. Some clones are missing from TCRdb's copy, which holds only in-frame ones; the method was immunoSEQ multiplex PCR. The table records 120,000 to 150,000 clones, about nine tenths of them present only once. In its sample, this clone was seen once. Its antigen remains unknown. Study findings and constraints: Repertoires were obtained solely post-peak T cell response. Among the donors, most were white British and more were female, and clonal diversity was possibly underestimated.

The germline gives CDR1 LGHNT, CDR2 FRNRAP. Trimming left V 2 bases short and J 5 bases short, with 24 bases between. This CDR3 is built from 18 residues. The sequence was obtained from an adult who received the AZD1222 COVID-19 vaccine. The source was peripheral blood, collected 28 days after the second AZD1222 dose. V gene TRBV12-5 combines with J gene TRBJ1-1; D possibly corresponds to TRBD1 (5 bases). The CDR3 DNA follows: TGTGCTAGTGGTTTGTTCCCGGCGGTAGGGGACCGGGGGACTGAAGCTTTCTTT. Protein sequence: CASGLFPAVGDRGTEAFF.